This T cell receptor (beta chain) is from a study of T cells in Graves' hyperthyroidism and ophthalmopathy. Amplification of TCR beta CDR3 regions was performed using RNA transcripts as template. The HTBI primer set served for first-round RT-PCR of the TCR CDR3. TCRdb analysed the multiplex PCR reads with MiXCR anew, one entry per CDR3 protein. This sample has around 390,000 distinct CDR3 sequences, with approximately 15% found just once. This clonotype was picked up many times. Its target is not known. Looked up from germline, CDR1 is DFQATT and CDR2 is SNEGSKA (reference sequence). This CDR3 comprises 15 residues. The germline V and J ends were trimmed by 0 bases and 0 bases, with 9 bases remaining between them. Study-wide results and caveats: Blood also contained most expanded thyroid clonotypes above 0.001. Ophthalmopathy could be told apart from stable hyperthyroidism with a 13 V-J model. A median around 5.9 months before onset, the model predicted ophthalmopathy.

The specimen sequenced was blood. The V call is TRBV20-1, the J call TRBJ1-3; no definite D call. The receptor comes from a woman in her 30s with Graves' ophthalmopathy. The CDR3 nucleotides read TGCAGTGCTAGAGATGCGGGGAGCTCTGGAAACACCATATATTTT. It encodes CSARDAGSSGNTIYF.